Listed below are T cell receptor beta chains from one sample, sequenced in a study of tumour-infiltrating T cells in Burkitt lymphoma. Method: immunoSEQ multiplex PCR; TCRdb's copy keeps in-frame clones and lacks some. The sample lists some 13,000 clones, about 85% occurring once. What was sequenced was tumor tissue. Receptors were obtained from a human donor with diffuse large B-cell lymphoma. The CDR3 runs from the conserved cysteine through the conserved F or W. A D gene is named only where the DNA matches it firmly. Size is stated for part of the rows, as once, few or many counts, or as a class when the clone is expanded.

d_gene,v_gene,j_gene,abundance,CDR3aa,CDR3nt
-,TRBV7-9,TRBJ2-7,-,CASQRVPNYEQYF,TGTGCCAGCCAGAGGGTGCCGAACTACGAGCAGTACTTC
-,TRBV18,TRBJ2-1,once,CASSPGGTQIPYNEQFF,TGTGCCAGCTCACCCGGAGGCACACAAATTCCCTACAATGAGCAGTTCTTC
-,TRBV4-3,TRBJ1-6,-,CASSQPLRDGFNSPLHF,TGCGCCAGCAGCCAACCCCTCCGCGACGGATTCAATTCACCCCTCCACTTT
-,TRBV27,TRBJ2-7,-,CASSLGSDLEQYF,TGTGCCAGCAGTTTGGGTTCAGATCTCGAGCAGTACTTC
TRBD2,TRBV5-1,TRBJ2-3,few,CASSPSGSDTQYF,TGCGCCAGCAGCCCTAGCGGGTCCGATACGCAGTATTTT
TRBD1,TRBV2,TRBJ2-7,-,CASSGDSTGEQYF,TGTGCCAGCAGTGGGGACAGTACAGGCGAGCAGTACTTC
-,TRBV18,TRBJ2-7,-,CASSPPGRTYEQYF,TGTGCCAGCTCACCACCGGGACGGACCTACGAGCAGTACTTC
-,TRBV6-5,TRBJ1-5,once,CASGQFNQPQHF,TGTGCCAGTGGACAGTTCAATCAGCCCCAGCATTTT
-,TRBV6-1,TRBJ1-5,-,CASSEGTRQPQHF,TGTGCCAGCAGTGAAGGTACGAGACAGCCCCAGCATTTT
-,TRBV27,TRBJ2-3,-,CASSSSVRGDTQYF,TGTGCCAGCAGTTCATCCGTGAGGGGAGATACGCAGTATTTT
-,TRBV27,TRBJ2-1,-,CASSSRQSGSYNEQFF,TGTGCCAGCAGTTCAAGACAGAGTGGGTCATACAATGAGCAGTTCTTC
TRBD2,TRBV11-2,TRBJ2-1,once,CASSRGTSGSGEQFF,TGTGCCAGCAGCCGTGGGACTAGCGGGAGCGGTGAGCAGTTCTTC
-,TRBV10-3,TRBJ1-2,-,CAISEGGGSNYGYTF,TGTGCCATCAGTGAGGGGGGGGGATCAAACTATGGCTACACCTTC
TRBD1,TRBV6-5,TRBJ1-1,few,CASSPRTGTHTEAFF,TGTGCCAGCAGTCCTAGGACAGGGACGCACACTGAAGCTTTCTTT
TRBD2,TRBV27,TRBJ2-1,-,CASSLWLAGARDEQFF,TGTGCCAGCAGTTTATGGTTAGCGGGAGCTAGGGATGAGCAGTTCTTC
TRBD1,TRBV5-1,TRBJ1-2,-,CASSSTGQGASGGYTF,TGCGCCAGCAGCTCAACCGGACAGGGGGCTAGTGGTGGCTACACCTTC
-,TRBV14,TRBJ1-1,once,CASSPRARSEAFF,TGTGCCAGCAGCCCCCGGGCCCGGTCTGAAGCTTTCTTT
TRBD1,TRBV7-2,TRBJ2-3,-,CASSLDRGAPDTQYF,TGTGCCAGCAGCTTAGACAGGGGGGCCCCAGATACGCAGTATTTT
-,TRBV10-3,TRBJ2-7,-,CAISEIGGQTNYEQYF,TGTGCCATCAGTGAGATTGGGGGGCAGACTAACTACGAGCAGTACTTC
TRBD1,TRBV6-6,TRBJ2-7,-,CASRGTGDTYEQYF,TGTGCCAGCAGGGGGACAGGGGACACCTACGAGCAGTACTTC
TRBD1,TRBV2,TRBJ1-5,-,CASSEAGQGNQPQHF,TGTGCCAGCAGTGAAGCGGGACAGGGAAATCAGCCCCAGCATTTT
-,TRBV19,TRBJ2-7,-,CTSSIALTAYEQYF,TGTACCAGTAGTATAGCCTTGACAGCCTACGAGCAGTACTTC
TRBD1,TRBV27,TRBJ2-3,once,CASSLLNRGTDTQYF,TGTGCCAGCAGTTTATTAAACAGGGGAACAGATACGCAGTATTTT
-,TRBV6-5,TRBJ1-2,-,CASSTEGQGFGYTF,TGTGCCAGCAGTACGGAGGGGCAGGGCTTTGGCTACACCTTC
-,TRBV10-1,TRBJ2-2,-,CASSEWGSGELFF,TGCGCCAGCAGTGAGTGGGGGTCCGGGGAGCTGTTTTTT
TRBD1,TRBV2,TRBJ2-2,-,CASSDHRGNTGELFF,TGTGCCAGCAGTGACCACAGGGGAAACACCGGGGAGCTGTTTTTT
-,TRBV7-3,TRBJ2-7,-,CASSTGAGSYEQYF,TGTGCCAGCAGCACCGGAGCAGGGTCCTACGAGCAGTACTTC
-,TRBV5-1,TRBJ1-1,-,CASSLGTGNTEAFF,TGCGCCAGCAGCTTGGGGACCGGGAACACTGAAGCTTTCTTT
-,TRBV9,TRBJ1-6,once,CASSAEAYNSPLHF,TGTGCCAGCAGCGCGGAGGCCTATAATTCACCCCTCCACTTT
-,TRBV7-2,TRBJ1-6,few,CASSYLGSPLHF,TGTGCCAGCAGCTACTTGGGTTCACCCCTCCACTTT
-,TRBV9,TRBJ1-4,-,CASSVGLSTNEKLFF,TGTGCCAGCAGCGTAGGGCTGTCAACTAATGAAAAACTGTTTTTT
-,TRBV7-9,TRBJ1-6,-,CASSSEVGGFSSYNSPLHF,TGTGCCAGCAGTTCGGAGGTCGGGGGCTTTAGCTCCTATAATTCACCCCTCCACTTT
-,TRBV15,TRBJ2-1,-,CATSRVQGHNEQFF,TGTGCCACCAGCAGAGTGCAGGGCCACAATGAGCAGTTCTTC
TRBD1,TRBV5-1,TRBJ1-1,-,CASSLWTGGGLNTEAFF,TGCGCCAGCAGCTTATGGACAGGGGGCGGGTTGAACACTGAAGCTTTCTTT
-,TRBV7-8,TRBJ2-7,-,CASSLSYEQYF,TGTGCCAGCAGCTTAAGCTACGAGCAGTACTTC
TRBD1,TRBV5-5,TRBJ1-3,once,CASSPGQAGSGNTIYF,TGTGCCAGCAGCCCGGGACAGGCAGGGTCTGGAAACACCATATATTTT
-,TRBV4-3,TRBJ1-5,-,CASSQEAGREPQHF,TGCGCCAGCAGCCAAGAGGCGGGGCGGGAGCCCCAGCATTTT
-,TRBV21-1,TRBJ1-3,few,CASKKGDTSSGNTIYF,TGTGCCAGCAAAAAAGGGGACACGAGCTCTGGAAACACCATATATTTT
-,TRBV6-5,TRBJ2-7,once,CASSYSIYRQDYEQYF,TGTGCCAGCAGTTACTCGATATACAGGCAGGACTACGAGCAGTACTTC
TRBD1,TRBV27,TRBJ1-5,-,CASSFTGTGGNQPQHF,TGTGCCAGCAGTTTCACCGGGACAGGGGGCAATCAGCCCCAGCATTTT
-,TRBV6-5,TRBJ1-2,-,CASSYVGGNGYTF,TGTGCCAGCAGTTACGTGGGGGGCAACGGCTACACCTTC
TRBD1,TRBV7-2,TRBJ1-1,-,CASSLALTGDREAFF,TGTGCCAGCAGTTTAGCTCTCACAGGGGATAGGGAAGCTTTCTTT
-,TRBV6-4,TRBJ2-2,-,CASSDSFAPVNTGELFF,TGTGCCAGCAGTGACTCCTTTGCCCCGGTCAACACCGGGGAGCTGTTTTTT
-,TRBV7-2,TRBJ1-5,-,CASSDRTRQPQHF,TGTGCCAGCAGCGATCGGACGCGTCAGCCCCAGCATTTT
-,TRBV19,TRBJ2-7,-,CASSQGLEEQYF,TGTGCCAGTAGCCAGGGGTTGGAGGAGCAGTACTTC
-,TRBV5-6,TRBJ2-1,-,CASSLAGNPYNEQFF,TGTGCCAGCAGCTTGGCGGGGAACCCCTACAATGAGCAGTTCTTC
-,TRBV27,TRBJ2-3,-,CASRRGISTDTQYF,TGTGCCAGCAGACGCGGGATTTCGACAGATACGCAGTATTTT
-,TRBV7-6,TRBJ1-6,-,CASSGTQVSPLHF,TGTGCCAGCTCCGGGACACAGGTTTCACCCCTCCACTTT
-,TRBV5-6,TRBJ2-7,-,CASSLGTAGGQYF,TGTGCCAGCAGCTTGGGGACAGCCGGGGGGCAGTACTTC
-,TRBV5-1,TRBJ2-2,-,CASSPGTGVTGELFF,TGCGCCAGCAGCCCTGGTACAGGTGTGACCGGGGAGCTGTTTTTT
TRBD2,TRBV11-2,TRBJ2-1,-,CASSLAASGYNEQFF,TGTGCCAGCAGCTTAGCAGCTAGCGGATACAATGAGCAGTTCTTC
-,TRBV6-5,TRBJ1-1,once,CASSFQRGTEAFF,TGTGCCAGCAGTTTCCAGCGAGGCACTGAAGCTTTCTTT
TRBD1,TRBV29-1,TRBJ2-7,few,CSVWTGRTYEQYF,TGCAGCGTCTGGACAGGGAGGACCTACGAGCAGTACTTC
TRBD1,TRBV6-1,TRBJ2-7,-,CASSVTGNEQYF,TGTGCCAGCAGTGTGACAGGGAACGAGCAGTACTTC
TRBD1,TRBV10-3,TRBJ1-1,-,CAISEEGADTEAFF,TGTGCCATCAGTGAGGAGGGGGCGGACACTGAAGCTTTCTTT
-,TRBV5-8,TRBJ2-1,once,CASSLGLRSYNEQFF,TGTGCCAGCAGCTTGGGGTTACGCTCCTACAATGAGCAGTTCTTC